This TCR beta chain was captured in a study of T cell responses to AZD1222 COVID-19 vaccine. Study as a whole: Analyses pooled second doses at about 4 or about 12 weeks.

Findings of the study overall: Once two AZD1222 doses were given, Spike-specific TCR breadth and depth went up. The CD4 TCRs associated with vaccination extended across spike and predominated at 160-218 and 743-854.

The CDR3 has 15 residues. Germline lookup yields CDR1 MNHEY and CDR2 SVGAGI. V lost 0 bases and J 0 bases, leaving 8 bases between the germline ends. As for this clone: Its antigen is as yet unknown.

Assay: immunoSEQ multiplex PCR; the TCRdb copy retains only in-frame clones and omits some. This table holds 140,000 to 150,000 clones, about 92% found once. The chain uses TRBV6-5 and TRBJ1-1; D not resolved. The clonotype was recovered from an adult in good health. The specimen was peripheral blood, collected on day 0 of AZD1222 vaccination. The CDR3 sequence is CASSYSYGLNTEAFF. The CDR3 coding sequence is TGTGCCAGCAGTTACTCGTATGGGTTGAACACTGAAGCTTTCTTT.